The rows below give T cell receptor beta chains drawn from one sample of a study of neoadjuvant anti-PD-1 for oral cavity cancer. Profiling relied on immunoSEQ multiplex PCR, and the TCRdb table lists in-frame clones only, not all of them. The profile covers fewer than 40,000 clones, with around nine tenths appearing a single time and 3% to 4% taken by the ten largest. The sequencing used PBMCs, collected before nivolumab (anti-PD-1) treatment. The source is a person aged 35-79 years with oral cavity squamous cell carcinoma. Both conserved end residues are part of each CDR3. The order of the fields is clone size, D gene, J gene, V gene, CDR3 length, CDR3 DNA, CDR3 protein. D genes are given only for firm matches. Rows may omit the clone size; those that give it use once, few, many or a size class.

>NA|TRBD1|TRBJ2-7|TRBV4-3|16
TGCGCCAGCAGCCAAGGCTCCGGGACAGGGGCCTACGAGCAGTACTTC
CASSQGSGTGAYEQYF
>once|NA|TRBJ2-7|TRBV6-5|16
TGTGCCAGCAGTTACTCAGTCCTCGTGGCAACCTACGAGCAGTACTTC
CASSYSVLVATYEQYF
>NA|NA|TRBJ2-5|TRBV9|14
TGTGCCAGCAGCGTGGGGGGCCCCCAAGAGACCCAGTACTTC
CASSVGGPQETQYF
>NA|TRBD2|TRBJ2-5|TRBV10-2|17
TGCGCCAGCAGTGAGGCATTTGGGACTAGCGGGGAAGAGACCCAGTACTTC
CASSEAFGTSGEETQYF
>NA|TRBD1|TRBJ1-6|TRBV9|16
TGTGCCAGCAGCGTAGAGCCAGGGGGCTCTAATTCACCCCTCCACTTT
CASSVEPGGSNSPLHF
>NA|TRBD1|TRBJ1-2|TRBV6-5|13
TGTGCCAGCAGCCGAGGGGGCAACTATGGCTACACCTTC
CASSRGGNYGYTF
>NA|NA|TRBJ1-6|TRBV27|14
TGTGCCAGCAGTTTCCGGGACGTAAATTCACCCCTCCACTTT
CASSFRDVNSPLHF
>medium-sized|TRBD1|TRBJ2-3|TRBV7-9|16
TGTGCCAGCAGCTTAGGGGACAGGTCTAGCACAGATACGCAGTATTTT
CASSLGDRSSTDTQYF
>NA|NA|TRBJ1-2|TRBV4-1|13
TGCGCCAGCAGCCAAGACGGTGGCTATGGCTACACCTTC
CASSQDGGYGYTF
>NA|TRBD2|TRBJ2-7|TRBV2|15
TGTGCCAGCAGTGAGGGACTAGCGGAGTCCTACGAGCAGTACTTC
CASSEGLAESYEQYF
>NA|TRBD1|TRBJ1-6|TRBV9|15
TGTGCCAGCAGCGTAGCGGGACAGGGGAATTCACCCCTCCACTTT
CASSVAGQGNSPLHF
>once|NA|TRBJ1-1|TRBV4-2|14
TGTGCCAGCAGCCAAGATCGGGGCACCACTGAAGCTTTCTTT
CASSQDRGTTEAFF
>NA|NA|TRBJ1-1|TRBV6-1|11
TGTGCCAGCATGGGACCCAGGGAGGCTTTCTTT
CASMGPREAFF
>NA|NA|TRBJ2-6|TRBV7-7|18
TGTGCCAGCAGCGCAGCCCTGGTGGGGCCCTCTGGGGCCAACGTCCTGACTTTC
CASSAALVGPSGANVLTF
>NA|NA|TRBJ1-2|TRBV4-1|18
TGCGCCAGCAGCCCGAACCCGGCAGGGGCCGAACCTAACTATGGCTACACCTTC
CASSPNPAGAEPNYGYTF
>NA|NA|TRBJ1-2|TRBV29-1|12
TGCAGCGTGTTACAGGTTCCCTATGGCTACACCTTC
CSVLQVPYGYTF
>NA|NA|TRBJ2-4|TRBV10-3|14
TGTGCCACCAATCAGGGGGGGAGTGGGGACATTCAGTACTTC
CATNQGGSGDIQYF
>NA|TRBD2|TRBJ2-1|TRBV7-9|14
TGTGCCAGCAGCCCGGCGGGGGGCTCCGTTGAGCAGTTCTTC
CASSPAGGSVEQFF
>NA|NA|TRBJ2-3|TRBV19|12
TGTGCCAGTAGTATTGGGACAGATACGCAGTATTTT
CASSIGTDTQYF
>NA|TRBD2|TRBJ2-5|TRBV11-2|18
TGTGCCAGCAGACCAATCGCCGGACTAGCGGGGAGACAAGAGACCCAGTACTTC
CASRPIAGLAGRQETQYF
>NA|NA|TRBJ1-2|TRBV12-5|15
TGTGCTAGTGGTTTGGGCGGGGCGGCTAACTATGGCTACACCTTC
CASGLGGAANYGYTF
>NA|NA|TRBJ2-5|TRBV6-5|14
TGTGCCAGCAGTTACAGGGGGAGCCGAGAGACCCAGTACTTC
CASSYRGSRETQYF
>NA|TRBD1|TRBJ2-7|TRBV4-3|16
TGCGCCAGCAGCCAAGATTGGGACAGGGGGCTCGGCGGGCAGTACTTC
CASSQDWDRGLGGQYF
>NA|TRBD1|TRBJ1-1|TRBV4-2|15
TGTGCCAGCAGCCAGTTGGGACAGGGGGCTGCTGAAGCTTTCTTT
CASSQLGQGAAEAFF
>NA|TRBD1|TRBJ2-7|TRBV13|14
TGTGCCAGCAGCACCTGGACAGGGGCCTACGAGCAGTACTTC
CASSTWTGAYEQYF
>NA|NA|TRBJ2-3|TRBV5-1|13
TGCGCCAGTCAGGCGCCCTCCTCAGATACGCAGTATTTT
CASQAPSSDTQYF
>NA|TRBD1|TRBJ1-1|TRBV29-1|15
TGCAGCGTTGAACTTGGGGGACAGGGTTGGACTGAAGCTTTCTTT
CSVELGGQGWTEAFF
>few|NA|TRBJ1-2|TRBV6-1|12
TGTGCCAGCAGTGAAAGTCTGGCGGGCTACACCTTC
CASSESLAGYTF
>NA|NA|TRBJ2-2|TRBV7-2|16
TGTGCCAGCAGCTTCCGTACAAACAGGGTGGCCGGGGAGCTGTTTTTT
CASSFRTNRVAGELFF
>NA|TRBD1|TRBJ1-3|TRBV9|16
TGTGCCAGCAGTCCCACGGACAGGGGCCACGGAAACACCATATATTTT
CASSPTDRGHGNTIYF
>NA|TRBD1|TRBJ1-6|TRBV6-6|13
TGTGCCAGCCGAGACAGGGGGCTTTCACCCCTCCACTTT
CASRDRGLSPLHF
>NA|NA|TRBJ2-2|TRBV2|13
TGTGCCAGCAGGGGGCATTACACCGGGGAGCTGTTTTTT
CASRGHYTGELFF
>NA|NA|TRBJ1-6|TRBV11-1|12
TGTGCCAGCAGAGGGCTTCGCTCACCCCTCCACTTT
CASRGLRSPLHF
>NA|NA|TRBJ2-5|TRBV5-6|13
TGTGCCAGCAGCTTGGGTTTCCAAGAGACCCAGTACTTC
CASSLGFQETQYF